The present entry profiles one TCR beta chain with its context. This clone was observed many times. The antigen it binds to is not known. The input lacks base qualities; no much larger clone sits a single base away. The sample comes from a study of T cell responses to AZD1222 COVID-19 vaccine (TCRdb year 2021). Context from the whole study: AZD1222 recipients with second doses at about 4 weeks or about 12 weeks were pooled, because spike-specific TCR depth and breadth did not differ between schedules. TCR sequencing was performed for more than 230 trial participants, of whom some 200 were given two doses of AZD1222 and around 25 were given two doses of MenACWY control vaccine. Trial participants were enrolled by age into 18-55, 56-69 and 70-plus year subgroups, with 148, 28 and 57 TCR-sequenced participants respectively. Beyond this particular receptor, the publication reports: Conclusions about previously exposed vaccinees are limited, since just six AZD1222 recipients were seropositive for SARS-CoV-2 at baseline. Spike-specific TCR breadth and depth rose significantly after two AZD1222 doses compared with day 0 and with MenACWY recipients. Participants were mostly white British and included more females than males, and it was suggested by the authors that clonal diversity may have been underestimated. CD4 TCRs associated with the vaccine covered the entire spike protein, and the dominant responses were in regions 160-218 and 743-854. Nearly half of unique spike-specific TCRs reportedly recognized epitopes outside regions mutated in the B.1.351 and B.1.1.7 variants. In the small 56-69-year group, the increase in depth fell short of significance, most likely because of low power. Because no day 14 peak-response samples were available, repertoires were characterized only after the peak T cell response.

The time point label here, explained by the study, means: baseline before first vaccination. Vaccinee samples were obtained from the UK trials COV001 and COV002, which included a single-blind randomized controlled phase 2/3 trial of AZD1222 (ChAdOx1 nCoV-19) in healthy adults. For TCRbeta chain sequencing, PBMC samples were collected from trial participants at day 0 and at day 28 after the second dose. Per the germline V gene, SGHAT is the CDR1 and FQNNGV is the CDR2. Including cysteine and phenylalanine, the CDR3 has 16 amino acids. The kept DNA is CDR3 alone, 48 bases in frame from the first base. The junction shows trimming of 5 bases on V and 4 bases on J, and the gene matches do not reach 10 bases of it. The CDR3 regions of human TCRbeta chains were subjected to immunosequencing. The original methods were these. Repertoire TCRs were checked for matches against a reference library of SARS-CoV-2-specific TCRs that had been generated using the MIRA antigen-specificity platform. Breadth was defined as the fraction of unique TCRs that were SARS-CoV-2-associated. Depth was defined as the fraction of total T cells that were SARS-CoV-2-associated. Using the MIRA data, every spike-specific TCR was mapped to the spike region that the TCR reacted to and assigned to either a CD4 or a CD8 class. Log10-transformed breadth and depth values were compared by one-way ANOVA with Sidak's multiple comparisons tests. Imported from immuneACCESS, the table was reduced by TCRdb to in-frame sequences with V and J called. These copies leave out some clones; in studies compared against another copy, an unresolved V gene accounts for under half, and the cause of the remainder is not known. V and J calls and clone size come straight from that table; D and trimming were deduced from the DNA. Within this sample are about 140,000 clones, with just under 95% of them counted one time only. The ten largest clones represent around 5.1% of the sample.

The receptor comes from an adult in good health. The sequenced sample was peripheral blood, obtained on day 0 of AZD1222 vaccination. The chain is made from TRBV11-2 and TRBJ1-4; 7 bases in the middle match TRBD1. The CDR3 amino acid sequence is: CASSPPMGQLNEKLFF. The nucleotides read TGTGCCAGCAGCCCGCCCATGGGACAGCTTAATGAAAAACTGTTTTTT.